The T cell receptor (beta chain) under discussion was sequenced for a study of shared clonotypes between healthy human individuals. Profiled with immunoSEQ multiplex PCR; TCRdb holds only in-frame clones, not every one. The sample lists 2 million to 2.5 million clones; 80% to 95% were seen once. V lost 5 bases, J lost 1 base, and 7 bases stayed unmatched. The CDR3 has 16 amino acids. Germline loops: CDR1 SGHAT, CDR2 FQNNGV. Input material: naive CD4+ T cells from PBMCs. The subset denotes: CD45RA+ positively selected. The source is a man between 18 and 29 years old in good health. Some clones in this sample may be carry-over from other donors' samples. V and J are TRBV11-2 and TRBJ2-5; 10 bases map to TRBD2. For the CDR3, the DNA is TGTGCCAGCAGCCGGCTTAGCGGGAGGCCCCAAGAGACCCAGTACTTC. Encoded protein: CASSRLSGRPQETQYF.